The rows below give T cell receptor beta chains drawn from one sample of a study of T cell repertoires in cytomegalovirus infection. Each CDR3 protein gets one entry after TCRdb re-called the reads with MiXCR. Here the sample spans around 740,000 distinct CDR3 sequences, approximately 34% being singletons. The sequenced material came from PBMCs. All receptors come from a human donor in good health (CMV status not recorded). Some clones in this sample may be carry-over from other donors' samples. Both conserved end residues are part of each CDR3. The D gene is left open where the match is weak. Clone size is not always given. Where it is, it says once, few, many or a class for expanded clones.

v_gene,d_gene,abundance,j_gene,CDR3aa,CDR3nt
TRBV4-1,-,-,TRBJ1-4,CASSQIFGTTNEKLFF,TGCGCCAGCAGCCAAATCTTCGGGACTACCAATGAAAAACTGTTTTTT
TRBV12-3/TRBV12-4,-,-,TRBJ1-1,CASSFRSGLNTEAFF,TGTGCCAGCAGTTTTAGGTCAGGGCTGAACACTGAAGCTTTCTTT
TRBV28,TRBD2,-,TRBJ2-7,CASRRSGGLAGAYEQYF,TGTGCCAGCAGGAGATCAGGAGGACTAGCGGGGGCCTACGAGCAGTACTTC
TRBV6-2/TRBV6-3,-,once,TRBJ1-5,CASSYSNRGGGNQPQHF,TGTGCCAGCAGTTACTCGAATCGAGGGGGTGGCAATCAGCCCCAGCATTTT
TRBV7-2,-,-,TRBJ2-5,CASSFRHQTKETQYF,TGTGCCAGCAGCTTCAGACACCAAACTAAAGAGACCCAGTACTTC
TRBV6-1,-,once,TRBJ1-4,CASKAGYEKLVF,TGTGCCAGCAAAGCAGGGTACGAAAAACTGGTTTTT
TRBV29-1,-,few,TRBJ2-1,CSVEGESYSNEQFF,TGCAGCGTTGAAGGGGAATCGTATTCCAATGAGCAGTTCTTC
TRBV6-1,TRBD2,few,TRBJ2-7,CASSLAGRRSYEQYF,TGTGCCAGCAGCTTAGCCGGGAGGAGGTCCTACGAGCAGTACTTC
TRBV4-2,-,few,TRBJ1-5,CASSQDDHGGNQPQHF,TGTGCCAGCAGCCAAGATGACCATGGGGGCAATCAGCCCCAGCATTTT
TRBV10-3,TRBD1,-,TRBJ1-6,CAISEPGTGSYNSPLHF,TGTGCCATCAGTGAGCCAGGGACAGGGTCCTATAATTCACCCCTCCACTTT
TRBV7-2,-,-,TRBJ2-4,CASSLLSWGPNIQYF,TGTGCCAGCAGCTTGCTCAGCTGGGGACCGAACATTCAGTACTTC
TRBV7-2,TRBD1,few,TRBJ1-1,CASSLTTGRTEAFF,TGTGCCAGCAGCTTGACGACAGGGAGGACTGAAGCTTTCTTT
TRBV7-4,TRBD1,once,TRBJ2-3,CASSLGDRAMGPKDTQYW,TGTGCCAGCAGCTTAGGTGACAGGGCCATGGGCCCTAAAGATACGCAGTATTGG
TRBV18,TRBD1,-,TRBJ2-1,CASSPLGQGRHNEQFF,TGTGCCAGCTCACCACTGGGACAGGGACGCCACAATGAGCAGTTCTTC
TRBV12-3/TRBV12-4,-,-,TRBJ1-3,CASSSRNTIYF,TGTGCCAGCAGCTCCCGAAACACCATATATTTT
TRBV28,-,-,TRBJ2-5,CASSPPGNQQETQYF,TGTGCCAGCAGTCCCCCCGGTAACCAGCAAGAGACCCAGTACTTC
TRBV7-2,-,-,TRBJ1-1,CASSLGWARGGTEAFF,TGTGCCAGCAGTTTAGGTTGGGCCAGGGGAGGCACTGAAGCTTTCTTT
TRBV5-4,-,few,TRBJ2-7,CASSANRNYEQYF,TGTGCCAGCAGCGCCAACAGGAACTACGAGCAGTACTTC
TRBV10-3,-,few,TRBJ1-6,CAIRDPSPLHF,TGTGCCATCCGCGACCCTTCACCCCTCCACTTT
TRBV12-3/TRBV12-4,TRBD2,few,TRBJ2-2,CASSLPGGNSNTGELFF,TGTGCCAGCAGCCTTCCGGGGGGTAATTCGAACACCGGGGAGCTGTTTTTT
TRBV6-5,-,few,TRBJ1-2,CASSYGHLTYGYTF,TGTGCCAGCAGTTACGGACACCTTACATATGGCTACACCTTC
TRBV27,-,-,TRBJ2-5,CASSSDSRGTQYF,TGTGCCAGCAGTTCGGACTCCCGGGGGACCCAGTACTTC
TRBV7-2,-,-,TRBJ1-3,CASSLETPLLSGNTIYF,TGTGCCAGCAGCTTAGAGACACCGCTACTTTCGGGAAACACCATATATTTT
TRBV4-1,TRBD1,-,TRBJ1-5,CASSQEYPSGGVNQPQHF,TGCGCCAGCAGCCAAGAATACCCCTCAGGGGGCGTGAATCAGCCCCAGCATTTT
TRBV30,-,-,TRBJ1-1,CAWAQGFAEAFF,TGTGCCTGGGCCCAGGGTTTTGCTGAAGCTTTCTTT
TRBV5-1,TRBD2,many,TRBJ2-1,CASSLDGGGYNEQFF,TGCGCCAGCAGCTTGGATGGGGGGGGCTACAATGAGCAGTTCTTC
TRBV5-1,TRBD2,-,TRBJ2-1,CASSLRAGGPGEQFF,TGCGCCAGCAGCTTGCGAGCGGGAGGGCCGGGGGAGCAGTTCTTC
TRBV28,-,-,TRBJ1-4,CASIPRERKNRNEKLFF,TGTGCCAGCATCCCACGGGAAAGGAAGAATCGCAATGAAAAACTGTTTTTT
TRBV11-3,TRBD2,-,TRBJ2-7,CASSHLRLFSGRSPDEQYF,TGTGCCAGCAGCCACTTGCGGCTCTTTAGCGGGAGATCCCCTGACGAGCAGTACTTC
TRBV6-1,-,few,TRBJ2-3,CASSEEGQRTDTQYF,TGTGCCAGCAGTGAAGAGGGGCAGCGCACAGATACGCAGTATTTT
TRBV5-5,-,-,TRBJ2-7,CASSLEGQSGEQYF,TGTGCCAGCAGCTTGGAAGGACAGTCGGGCGAGCAGTACTTC
TRBV11-3,TRBD2,-,TRBJ2-3,CASSANPLAGEGDTQYF,TGTGCCAGCAGCGCCAACCCACTAGCGGGAGAAGGCGATACGCAGTATTTT
TRBV6-1,-,few,TRBJ2-3,CASSGTSRADTQYF,TGTGCCAGCAGTGGGACTTCCCGCGCAGATACGCAGTATTTT
TRBV10-3,-,-,TRBJ2-7,CAISEGRGGLEQYF,TGTGCCATCAGTGAAGGTCGTGGTGGACTCGAGCAGTACTTC
TRBV7-2,-,few,TRBJ1-5,CASSLEVGRPQHF,TGTGCCAGCAGCTTAGAAGTGGGGCGGCCCCAGCATTTT
TRBV7-2,-,few,TRBJ2-7,CASSLTPPLALRTEQYF,TGTGCCAGCAGCTTGACTCCACCCCTCGCCCTACGTACCGAGCAGTACTTC
TRBV11-2,-,-,TRBJ1-3,CASSPIRGGDSGNTIYF,TGTGCCAGCAGCCCGATAAGGGGCGGAGACTCTGGAAACACCATATATTTT
TRBV20-1,TRBD1,-,TRBJ1-3,CSAGADRGFGNTIYF,TGCAGTGCTGGCGCCGACAGGGGGTTTGGAAACACCATATATTTT
TRBV4-1,TRBD1,many,TRBJ1-3,CASSQPTGTGVGNTIYF,TGCGCCAGCAGCCAACCTACCGGGACAGGGGTCGGAAACACCATATATTTT
TRBV28,-,many,TRBJ1-1,CASSFGGMNTEAFF,TGTGCCAGCAGCTTCGGCGGGATGAACACTGAAGCTTTCTTT
TRBV2,TRBD1,-,TRBJ1-5,CASSSGQEAQPQHF,TGTGCCAGCAGCTCGGGACAGGAAGCCCAGCCCCAGCATTTT
TRBV20-1,TRBD1,-,TRBJ1-5,CSAREDRGLQPQHF,TGCAGTGCTAGAGAGGACAGGGGGCTTCAGCCCCAGCATTTT
TRBV20-1,TRBD2,-,TRBJ2-7,CSARGLAGVSEQYF,TGCAGTGCTAGAGGTTTAGCGGGAGTGTCCGAGCAGTACTTC
TRBV7-2,TRBD2,-,TRBJ2-3,CASSLIGGGADTQYF,TGTGCCAGCAGCTTAATCGGGGGGGGAGCAGATACGCAGTATTTT